This T cell receptor (beta chain) was observed in a study of blood T cell repertoires in COVID-19. Study-level background: COVID-19 samples collected from the United States, Italy and Spain covered acute and convalescent phases.

TCRdb's copy holds only in-frame clones and misses some; the assay was immunoSEQ multiplex PCR. The table has about 100,000 clones, about 80% seen once. Germline loops: CDR1 SGHAT, CDR2 FQNNGV. The CDR3 consists of 16 residues. V gave up 0 bases and J gave up 5 bases; unmatched junction bases: 6. This TCR came from a woman of 80 years or more with active or convalescent COVID-19. Sequencing was done on a sample of peripheral blood. The chain uses TRBV11-2 and TRBJ2-1, with TRBD1 matching 8 bases. The CDR3 region is CASSLDSWTGNNEQFF. CDR3 coding DNA: TGTGCCAGCAGCTTAGATTCCTGGACAGGGAACAATGAGCAGTTCTTC.